The source of this TCR beta chain is a study of shared clonotypes between healthy human individuals. Study as a whole: The donor pool was made up of a couple of women and a few men aged 18 to 49.

Study conclusions and caveats: Having only a few donors restricted how much genetic and exposure-history diversity was captured. Roughly 5.3% of naive CD4 clonotypes were common to a few donors.

Assay used: immunoSEQ multiplex PCR; TCRdb lists only in-frame clones, some missing. In the table there are 2.3 million or so clones, 85% to 95% of which are singletons. Note on this clone: Its antigen is as yet unknown.

Germline V gene data show CDR1 as MNHNS and CDR2 as SASEGT. There are 14 residues in the CDR3. After removal of 0 bases from V and 8 bases from J, the junction contained 5 bases not matched to a gene. Sequenced: naive CD4+ T cells from PBMCs. Regarding subset: CD45RA+ positively selected. The V and J genes are TRBV6-1 and TRBJ2-3; 7 positions match TRBD2. The sequence was obtained from a man aged 18 to 35 in good health. Some clones in this sample may be carry-over from other donors' samples. This CDR3 reads CASSEAGGLGTQYF. CDR3 in DNA: TGTGCCAGCAGTGAAGCGGGAGGGCTGGGTACGCAGTATTTT.